Sequencing of this T cell receptor beta chain was carried out in a study of blood T cell repertoires in COVID-19. Study-level background: PBMCs, B-cell-depleted T cells, or T cells provided the cDNA or gDNA that made up the material.

In the authors' methods: Amplified reference gene primers provided the basis for estimating nucleated cell counts. TCRdb's table, derived via immunoSEQ multiplex PCR, lists solely in-frame clones and lacks some. V, J and clone size are taken as reported in that table, and D and trimming were inferred from the DNA itself. The sample has hundreds of thousands of clones, 70% to 90% seen once. Germline lookup yields CDR1 SGHRS and CDR2 YFSETQ. The CDR3 consists of 15 residues. Trimming shortened V by 0 bases and J by 4 bases, and 12 bases separated the two germline ends. This rearrangement joins TRBV5-1 to TRBJ2-3, with D tentatively TRBD1 (6 bases). Sequenced: peripheral blood. The origin of this receptor is a woman between 18 and 29 years old with acute or convalescent COVID-19. CDR3 sequence: CASSLEDSQADTQYF. The CDR3 nucleotides are TGCGCCAGCAGCTTGGAGGACAGCCAGGCAGATACGCAGTATTTT.